This note documents a single T cell receptor beta chain sequence. The data originate from a study of T-cell reconstitution after alpha-beta-depleted transplantation in children. The TCRbeta library was prepared with unique molecular identifiers. Via MiXCR, TCRdb re-called the PCR reads, giving one row per CDR3 protein. The table lists about 540,000 distinct CDR3 sequences, about 18% of them singletons, with over 3% in the top ten. The J segment lost 14 bases and the V segment lost 4 bases, leaving 11 bases of the junction unmatched. This CDR3 contains 13 residues. In germline, CDR1 is SEHNR, CDR2 FQNEAQ (reference sequence).

The sequence was obtained from a human donor who donated a stem cell graft to a child with acute lymphoblastic leukemia. This sequence joins TRBV7-9 and TRBJ2-1; 7 bases align to TRBD1. Sequenced material: PBMCs from the stem cell graft donor, taken from the stem cell graft. For the CDR3, the DNA is TGTGCCAGCAGCTCCTTGGCCCCGGGACAGAAGTTCTTC. It encodes CASSSLAPGQKFF.